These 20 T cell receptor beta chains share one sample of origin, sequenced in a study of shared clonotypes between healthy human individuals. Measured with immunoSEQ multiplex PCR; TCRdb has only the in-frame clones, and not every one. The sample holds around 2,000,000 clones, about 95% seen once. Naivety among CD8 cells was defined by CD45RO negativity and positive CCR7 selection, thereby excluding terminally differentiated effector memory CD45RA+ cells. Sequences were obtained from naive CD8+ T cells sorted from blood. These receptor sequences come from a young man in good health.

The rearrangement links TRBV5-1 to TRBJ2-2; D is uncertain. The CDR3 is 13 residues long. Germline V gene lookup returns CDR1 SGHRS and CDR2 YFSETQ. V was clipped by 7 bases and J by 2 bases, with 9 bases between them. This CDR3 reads CASWKENTGELFF. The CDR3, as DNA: TGCGCCAGCTGGAAGGAAAACACCGGGGAGCTGTTTTTT.

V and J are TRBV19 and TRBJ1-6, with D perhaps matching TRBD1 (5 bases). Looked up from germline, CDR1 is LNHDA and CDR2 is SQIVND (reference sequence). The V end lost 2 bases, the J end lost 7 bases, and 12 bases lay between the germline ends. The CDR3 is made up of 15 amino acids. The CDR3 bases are TGTGCCAGTAGTATAATGCAGGGCGAGAATTCACCCCTCCACTTT. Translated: CASSIMQGENSPLHF.

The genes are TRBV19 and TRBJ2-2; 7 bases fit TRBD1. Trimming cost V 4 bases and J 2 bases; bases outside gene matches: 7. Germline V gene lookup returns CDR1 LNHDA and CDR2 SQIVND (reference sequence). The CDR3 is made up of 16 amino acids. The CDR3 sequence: CASSSGTVFNTGELFF. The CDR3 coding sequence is TGTGCCAGTAGTAGTGGGACAGTTTTCAACACCGGGGAGCTGTTTTTT. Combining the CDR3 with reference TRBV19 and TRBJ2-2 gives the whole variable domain DGGITQSPKYLFRKEGQNVTLSCEQNLNHDAMYWYRQDPGQGLRLIYYSQIVNDFQKGDIAEGYSVSREKKESFPLTVTSAQKNPTAFYLCASSSGTVFNTGELFFGEGSRLTVL.

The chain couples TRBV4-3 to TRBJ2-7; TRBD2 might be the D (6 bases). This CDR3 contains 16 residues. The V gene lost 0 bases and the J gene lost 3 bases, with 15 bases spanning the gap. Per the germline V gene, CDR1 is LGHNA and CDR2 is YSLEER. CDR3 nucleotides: TGCGCCAGCAGCCAAGATCGGGCTAGCGAAGACTACGAGCAGTACTTC. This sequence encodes CASSQDRASEDYEQYF.

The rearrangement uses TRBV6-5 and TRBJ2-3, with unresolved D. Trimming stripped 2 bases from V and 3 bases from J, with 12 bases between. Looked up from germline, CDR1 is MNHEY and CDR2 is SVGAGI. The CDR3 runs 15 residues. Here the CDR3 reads CASSYLAKTTDTQYF. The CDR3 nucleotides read TGTGCCAGCAGTTACCTGGCGAAGACAACAGATACGCAGTATTTT.

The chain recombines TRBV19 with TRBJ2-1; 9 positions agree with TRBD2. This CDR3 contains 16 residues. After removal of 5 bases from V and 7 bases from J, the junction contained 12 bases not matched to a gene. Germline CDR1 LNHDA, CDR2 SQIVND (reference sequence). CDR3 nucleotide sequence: TGTGCCAGTAGTGCTCTTAGCGGGAGTACGTGGAATGAGCAGTTCTTC. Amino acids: CASSALSGSTWNEQFF.

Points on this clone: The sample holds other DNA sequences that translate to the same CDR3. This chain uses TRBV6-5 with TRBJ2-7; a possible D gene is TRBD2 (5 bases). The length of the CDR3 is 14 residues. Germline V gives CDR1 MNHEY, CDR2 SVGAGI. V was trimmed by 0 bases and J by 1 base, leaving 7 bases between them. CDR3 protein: CASSYSGGSYEQYF. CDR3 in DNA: TGTGCCAGCAGTTACTCGGGCGGGTCCTACGAGCAGTACTTC.

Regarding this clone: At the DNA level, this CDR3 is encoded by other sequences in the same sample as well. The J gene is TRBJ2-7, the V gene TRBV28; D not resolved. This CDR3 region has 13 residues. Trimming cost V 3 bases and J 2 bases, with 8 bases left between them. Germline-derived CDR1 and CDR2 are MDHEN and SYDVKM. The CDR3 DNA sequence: TGTGCCAGCAGTTTCGGCAGAGCCTACGAGCAGTACTTC. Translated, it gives CASSFGRAYEQYF. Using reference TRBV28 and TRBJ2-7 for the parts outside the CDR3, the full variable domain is DVKVTQSSRYLVKRTGEKVFLECVQDMDHENMFWYRQDPGLGLRLIYFSYDVKMKEKGDIPEGYSVSREKKERFSLILESASTNQTSMYLCASSFGRAYEQYFGPGTRLTVT.

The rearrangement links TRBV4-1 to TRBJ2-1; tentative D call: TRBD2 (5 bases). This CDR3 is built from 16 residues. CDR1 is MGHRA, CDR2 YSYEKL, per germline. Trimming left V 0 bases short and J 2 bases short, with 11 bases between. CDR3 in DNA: TGCGCCAGCAGCCAAGATCCCGGACTGGCCTACAATGAGCAGTTCTTC. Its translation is CASSQDPGLAYNEQFF.

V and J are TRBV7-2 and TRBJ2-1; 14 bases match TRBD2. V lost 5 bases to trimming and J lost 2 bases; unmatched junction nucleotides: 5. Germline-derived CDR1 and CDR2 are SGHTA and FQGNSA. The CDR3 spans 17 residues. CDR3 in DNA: TGTGCCAGCAGCCGAACGACTAGCGGGAGGGCCTACAATGAGCAGTTCTTC. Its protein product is CASSRTTSGRAYNEQFF.

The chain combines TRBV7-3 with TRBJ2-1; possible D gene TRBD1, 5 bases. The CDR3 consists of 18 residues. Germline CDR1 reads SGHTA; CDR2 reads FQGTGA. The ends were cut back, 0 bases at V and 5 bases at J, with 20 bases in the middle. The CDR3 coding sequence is TGTGCCAGCAGCTTAACGGGTTCCAGGGTACTTCGGGACAATGAGCAGTTCTTC. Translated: CASSLTGSRVLRDNEQFF.

This chain's CDR3 is CASSLGLAAYNEQFF. CDR3 in DNA: TGTGCCAGCAGTTTAGGCCTAGCGGCTTACAATGAGCAGTTCTTC. The rearrangement links TRBV6-6 to TRBJ2-1; 7 bases are a match to TRBD2. Germline CDR1 reads MNHNY; CDR2 reads SVGAGI (reference sequence). J was trimmed by 4 bases and V by 4 bases; bases with no gene match: 7. The CDR3 length is 15 residues.

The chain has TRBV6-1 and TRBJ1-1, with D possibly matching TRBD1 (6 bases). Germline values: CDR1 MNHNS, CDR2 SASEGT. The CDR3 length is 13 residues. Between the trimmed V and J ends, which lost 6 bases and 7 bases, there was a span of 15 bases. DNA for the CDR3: TGTGCCAGCAGAGAGGGAGGGACACTTGAAGCTTTCTTT. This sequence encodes CASREGGTLEAFF.

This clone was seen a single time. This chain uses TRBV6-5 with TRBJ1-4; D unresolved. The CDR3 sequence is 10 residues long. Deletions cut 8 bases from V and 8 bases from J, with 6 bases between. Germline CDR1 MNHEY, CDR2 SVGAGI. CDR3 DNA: TGTGCCAGCTGGAGGGAAAAACTGTTTTTT. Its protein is CASWREKLFF.

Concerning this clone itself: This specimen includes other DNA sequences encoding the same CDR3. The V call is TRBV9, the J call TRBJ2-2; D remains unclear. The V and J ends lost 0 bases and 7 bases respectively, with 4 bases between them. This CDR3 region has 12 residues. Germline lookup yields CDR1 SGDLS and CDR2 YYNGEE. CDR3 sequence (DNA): TGTGCCAGCAGCGTAGCAGGCGGGGAGCTGTTTTTT. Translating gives CASSVAGGELFF.

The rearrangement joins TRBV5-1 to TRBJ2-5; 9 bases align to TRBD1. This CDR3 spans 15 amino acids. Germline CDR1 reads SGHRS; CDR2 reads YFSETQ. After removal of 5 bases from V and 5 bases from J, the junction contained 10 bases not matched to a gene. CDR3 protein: CASRSPGTGTETQYF. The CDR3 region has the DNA TGCGCCAGCAGGTCCCCAGGGACAGGGACGGAGACCCAGTACTTC.

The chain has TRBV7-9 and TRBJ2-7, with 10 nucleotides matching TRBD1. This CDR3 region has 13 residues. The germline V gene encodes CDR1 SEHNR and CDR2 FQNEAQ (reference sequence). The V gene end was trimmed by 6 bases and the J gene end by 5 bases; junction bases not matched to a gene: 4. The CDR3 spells CASRTGGNNEQYF. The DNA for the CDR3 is TGTGCCAGCAGGACAGGGGGCAATAACGAGCAGTACTTC.

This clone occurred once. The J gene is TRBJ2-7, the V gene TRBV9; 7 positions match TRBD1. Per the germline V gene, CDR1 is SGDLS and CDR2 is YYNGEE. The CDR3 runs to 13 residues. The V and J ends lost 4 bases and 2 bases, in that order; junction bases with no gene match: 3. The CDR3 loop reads CASSRQGTYEQYF. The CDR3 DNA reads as TGTGCCAGCAGCAGACAGGGAACCTACGAGCAGTACTTC.

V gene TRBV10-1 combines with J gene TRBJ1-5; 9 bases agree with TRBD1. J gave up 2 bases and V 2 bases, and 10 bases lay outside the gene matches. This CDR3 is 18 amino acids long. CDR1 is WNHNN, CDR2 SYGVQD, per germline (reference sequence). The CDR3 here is CASSEPGTGRLGNQPQHF. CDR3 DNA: TGCGCCAGCAGTGAGCCCGGGACAGGGCGTCTTGGCAATCAGCCCCAGCATTTT.

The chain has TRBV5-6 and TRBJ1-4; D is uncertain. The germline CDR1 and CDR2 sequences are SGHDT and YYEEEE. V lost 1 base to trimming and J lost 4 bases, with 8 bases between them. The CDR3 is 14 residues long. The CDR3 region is CASSLNGLNEKLFF. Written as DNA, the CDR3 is TGTGCCAGCAGCTTGAACGGACTTAATGAAAAACTGTTTTTT.